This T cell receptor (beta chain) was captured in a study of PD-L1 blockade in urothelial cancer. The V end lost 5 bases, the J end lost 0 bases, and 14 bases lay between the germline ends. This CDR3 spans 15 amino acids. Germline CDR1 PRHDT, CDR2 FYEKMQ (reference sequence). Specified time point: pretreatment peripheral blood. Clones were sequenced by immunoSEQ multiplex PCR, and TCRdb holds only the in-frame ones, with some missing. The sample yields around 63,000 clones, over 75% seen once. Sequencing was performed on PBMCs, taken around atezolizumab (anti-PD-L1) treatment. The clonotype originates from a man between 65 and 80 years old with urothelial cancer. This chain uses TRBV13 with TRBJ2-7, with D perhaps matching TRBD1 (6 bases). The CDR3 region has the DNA TGTGCCAGCAGCCCGGACAGCTCAAGCTCCTACGAGCAGTACTTC. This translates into CASSPDSSSSYEQYF.